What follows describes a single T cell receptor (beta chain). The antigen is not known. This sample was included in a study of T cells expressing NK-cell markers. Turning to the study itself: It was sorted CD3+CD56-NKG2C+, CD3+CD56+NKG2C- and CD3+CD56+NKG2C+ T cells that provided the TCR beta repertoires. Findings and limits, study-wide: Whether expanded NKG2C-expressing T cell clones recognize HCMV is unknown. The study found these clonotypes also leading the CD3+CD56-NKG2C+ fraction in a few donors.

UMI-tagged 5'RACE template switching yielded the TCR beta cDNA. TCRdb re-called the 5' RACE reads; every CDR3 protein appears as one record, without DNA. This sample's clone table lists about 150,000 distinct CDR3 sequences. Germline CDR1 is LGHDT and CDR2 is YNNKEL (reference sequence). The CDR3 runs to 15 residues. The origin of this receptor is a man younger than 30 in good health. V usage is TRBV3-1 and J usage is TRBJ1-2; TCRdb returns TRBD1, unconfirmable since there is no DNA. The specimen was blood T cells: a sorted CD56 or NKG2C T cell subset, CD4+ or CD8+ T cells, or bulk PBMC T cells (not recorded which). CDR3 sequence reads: CASSQDWGRDNGYTF.